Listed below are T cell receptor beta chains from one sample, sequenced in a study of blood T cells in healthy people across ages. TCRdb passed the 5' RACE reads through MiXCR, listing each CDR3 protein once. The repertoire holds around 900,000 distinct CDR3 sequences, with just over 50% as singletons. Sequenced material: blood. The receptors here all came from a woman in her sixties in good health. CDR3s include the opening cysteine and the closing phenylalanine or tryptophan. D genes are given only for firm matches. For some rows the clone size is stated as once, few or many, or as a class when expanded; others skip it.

CDR3nt: TGCGCCAGCAACGGCCCGACCCCCTACGAGCAGTACTTC; CDR3aa: CASNGPTPYEQYF; v_gene: TRBV5-1; abundance: few; d_gene: .; j_gene: TRBJ2-7
CDR3nt: TGTGCCAGCAGCTTAGAGGTCCGGGGGGAGCAGTACTTC; CDR3aa: CASSLEVRGEQYF; v_gene: TRBV7-2; abundance: .; d_gene: .; j_gene: TRBJ2-7
CDR3nt: TGCGCCAGCAGCTACGGGGAGAATGAGCAGTTCTTC; CDR3aa: CASSYGENEQFF; v_gene: TRBV5-1; abundance: .; d_gene: .; j_gene: TRBJ2-1
CDR3nt: TGTGCCAGCAGCATCCAGGGTCTACACCTCGAAGCTTTCTTT; CDR3aa: CASSIQGLHLEAFF; v_gene: TRBV6-2/TRBV6-3; abundance: .; d_gene: .; j_gene: TRBJ1-1
CDR3nt: TGTGCCACCAGTAAAGAGGACAGACAGCCCCAGCATTTT; CDR3aa: CATSKEDRQPQHF; v_gene: TRBV24-1; abundance: .; d_gene: .; j_gene: TRBJ1-5
CDR3nt: TGTGCCAGCACCCGTGGGGGCTTAGGCCAAGAGACCCAGTACTTC; CDR3aa: CASTRGGLGQETQYF; v_gene: TRBV2; abundance: .; d_gene: .; j_gene: TRBJ2-5
CDR3nt: TGCAGCGTTGTCGGGGGGGCTAATGAAAAACTGTTTTTT; CDR3aa: CSVVGGANEKLFF; v_gene: TRBV29-1; abundance: few; d_gene: .; j_gene: TRBJ1-4
CDR3nt: TGTGCCAGCAGACCCGGGACTTATAATTCACCCCTCCACTTT; CDR3aa: CASRPGTYNSPLHF; v_gene: TRBV12-3/TRBV12-4; abundance: once; d_gene: .; j_gene: TRBJ1-6
CDR3nt: TGTGCCAGCAGCCAAGATGGATCGGGACTAGAGACCCAGTACTTC; CDR3aa: CASSQDGSGLETQYF; v_gene: TRBV4-2; abundance: .; d_gene: .; j_gene: TRBJ2-5
CDR3nt: TGTGCCAGCAGGGAAGTCAGTAAAGGATTGGGGCAGTTCTTC; CDR3aa: CASREVSKGLGQFF; v_gene: TRBV6-1; abundance: .; d_gene: .; j_gene: TRBJ2-1
CDR3nt: TGTGCCATCAGTGGAGGGGGGGAGCTGGAGACCCAGTACTTC; CDR3aa: CAISGGGELETQYF; v_gene: TRBV10-3; abundance: .; d_gene: .; j_gene: TRBJ2-5
CDR3nt: TGTGCCAGCAGCCCCCGGCCCCGGGACTACGAGCAGTACTTC; CDR3aa: CASSPRPRDYEQYF; v_gene: TRBV9; abundance: .; d_gene: .; j_gene: TRBJ2-7
CDR3nt: TGTGCCAGCAGTTTCGCGGTTCCCGACCCACGAGGGCAAGAGACCCAGTACTTC; CDR3aa: CASSFAVPDPRGQETQYF; v_gene: TRBV28; abundance: few; d_gene: .; j_gene: TRBJ2-5
CDR3nt: TGTGCCACCAGTGATCTTCCGGGACTAGCGGGAGATGAGCAGTTCTTC; CDR3aa: CATSDLPGLAGDEQFF; v_gene: TRBV24-1; abundance: .; d_gene: TRBD2; j_gene: TRBJ2-1
CDR3nt: TGTGCCAGCAGTCACGACAGGAAAAGTGAGCAGTTCTTC; CDR3aa: CASSHDRKSEQFF; v_gene: TRBV28; abundance: .; d_gene: .; j_gene: TRBJ2-1
CDR3nt: TGTGCCAGCAGCTTCCTAGCGGGAGGTCTTGGGAGCGGGCCCAAAAACATTCAGTACTTC; CDR3aa: CASSFLAGGLGSGPKNIQYF; v_gene: TRBV7-2; abundance: once; d_gene: TRBD2; j_gene: TRBJ2-4
CDR3nt: TGCAGGACGGGACTCCTCACAGGAACGCAGTATTTT; CDR3aa: CRTGLLTGTQYF; v_gene: TRBV20-1; abundance: .; d_gene: .; j_gene: TRBJ2-3
CDR3nt: TGTGCCAGCAAAGGGACCACTGAAGCTTTCTTT; CDR3aa: CASKGTTEAFF; v_gene: TRBV27; abundance: once; d_gene: .; j_gene: TRBJ1-1
CDR3nt: TGTGCCAGCACCCAAGGGGGGCGGAACACTGAAGCTTTCTTT; CDR3aa: CASTQGGRNTEAFF; v_gene: TRBV6-6; abundance: .; d_gene: .; j_gene: TRBJ1-1
CDR3nt: TGTGCCAGTAGGAGGCTCAGCAGCACAGATACGCAGTATTTT; CDR3aa: CASRRLSSTDTQYF; v_gene: TRBV27; abundance: .; d_gene: .; j_gene: TRBJ2-3
CDR3nt: TGTGCCAGCAGCAAAAGTGGGGGAACGGAGACCCAGTACTTC; CDR3aa: CASSKSGGTETQYF; v_gene: TRBV7-9; abundance: few; d_gene: .; j_gene: TRBJ2-5
CDR3nt: TGTGCCAGCAGCTTATTGGGCGGGATGTCCGAGCAGTACTTC; CDR3aa: CASSLLGGMSEQYF; v_gene: TRBV7-2; abundance: .; d_gene: .; j_gene: TRBJ2-7
CDR3nt: TGTGCCAGCACCCACTCAGGGGGGGAAACGAACACCGGGGAGCTGTTTTTT; CDR3aa: CASTHSGGETNTGELFF; v_gene: TRBV27; abundance: .; d_gene: .; j_gene: TRBJ2-2
CDR3nt: TGCGCCAGCAGCCAAGTATCCGGGAGATGGGTCCAAGAGACCCAGTACTTC; CDR3aa: CASSQVSGRWVQETQYF; v_gene: TRBV4-3; abundance: .; d_gene: .; j_gene: TRBJ2-5
CDR3nt: TGTGCCAGCAGTTCCCGGGACAGCCAGTACTTC; CDR3aa: CASSSRDSQYF; v_gene: TRBV12-3/TRBV12-4; abundance: many; d_gene: TRBD1; j_gene: TRBJ2-5
CDR3nt: TGCAGTGCTAGAGTCCCCCTAGCGGGAGGGGTCGGGGAGCTGTTTTTT; CDR3aa: CSARVPLAGGVGELFF; v_gene: TRBV20-1; abundance: once; d_gene: TRBD2; j_gene: TRBJ2-2
CDR3nt: TGTGCCAGCAGTCCAGGGGAGATCACAGATACGCAGTATTTT; CDR3aa: CASSPGEITDTQYF; v_gene: TRBV27; abundance: .; d_gene: .; j_gene: TRBJ2-3
CDR3nt: TGCGCCAGCAGCCAACTCGGGACGAGCGCCCACTACGAGCAGTACTTC; CDR3aa: CASSQLGTSAHYEQYF; v_gene: TRBV4-1; abundance: .; d_gene: .; j_gene: TRBJ2-7
CDR3nt: TGTGCCAGCAGTGATGGGCTAGGGTCAGATACGCAGTATTTT; CDR3aa: CASSDGLGSDTQYF; v_gene: TRBV6-1; abundance: .; d_gene: .; j_gene: TRBJ2-3
CDR3nt: TGTGCCAGCAGTAAGGGGGAGGTCCATGAGCAGTTCTTC; CDR3aa: CASSKGEVHEQFF; v_gene: TRBV6-5; abundance: .; d_gene: .; j_gene: TRBJ2-1
CDR3nt: TGTGCCAGCAGTTACGACGGCGGGGGCACAGATACGCAGTATTTT; CDR3aa: CASSYDGGGTDTQYF; v_gene: TRBV6-5; abundance: .; d_gene: .; j_gene: TRBJ2-3
CDR3nt: TGCAGTGCTAGAGCGGGGGCTCGCAATCAGCCCCAGCATTTT; CDR3aa: CSARAGARNQPQHF; v_gene: TRBV20-1; abundance: .; d_gene: .; j_gene: TRBJ1-5
CDR3nt: TGCAGCTCGGATTCTGGGGGCCATGAGCAGTTCTTC; CDR3aa: CSSDSGGHEQFF; v_gene: TRBV29-1; abundance: few; d_gene: .; j_gene: TRBJ2-1